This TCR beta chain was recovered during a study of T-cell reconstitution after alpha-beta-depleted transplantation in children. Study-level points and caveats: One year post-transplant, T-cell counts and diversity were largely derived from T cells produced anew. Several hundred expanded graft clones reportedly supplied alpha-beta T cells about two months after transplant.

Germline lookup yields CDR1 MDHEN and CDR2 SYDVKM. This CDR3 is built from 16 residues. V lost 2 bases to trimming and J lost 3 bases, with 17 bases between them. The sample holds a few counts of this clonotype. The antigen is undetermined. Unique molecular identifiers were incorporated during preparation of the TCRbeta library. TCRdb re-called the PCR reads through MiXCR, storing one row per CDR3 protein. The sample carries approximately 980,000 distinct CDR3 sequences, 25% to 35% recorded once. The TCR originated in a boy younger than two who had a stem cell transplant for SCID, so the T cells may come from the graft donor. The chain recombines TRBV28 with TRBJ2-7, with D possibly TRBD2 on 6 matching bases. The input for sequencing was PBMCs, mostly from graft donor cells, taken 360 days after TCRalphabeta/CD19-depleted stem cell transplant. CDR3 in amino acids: CASSLRGALPVYEQYF. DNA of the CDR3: TGTGCCAGCAGTTTACGCGGGGCCCTACCCGTCTACGAGCAGTACTTC.